This T cell receptor (beta chain) emerged from a study of OX40 agonist ivuxolimab in advanced cancers. Study summary: Patients got intravenous ivuxolimab at 0.01 to 10 mg/kg every 2 weeks. Age averaged around 60 years (range about 20 to 80), and 82.7% were male.

Using immunoSEQ multiplex PCR, the repertoire was profiled, and TCRdb retains in-frame clones only, with some absent. The sample has some 60,000 clones; roughly 87% are singletons. This material consisted of CD4+ or CD8+ T cells sorted from blood, taken in a trial of the OX40 agonist ivuxolimab. This clonotype was sampled from an adult with an advanced solid tumor such as melanoma, head and neck, liver or kidney cancer.

The CDR3 DNA sequence: TGCGCCAGCAGCTTGGCCGGCCAGGGCGGCGGTGAGACCCAGTACTTC. Its translation: CASSLAGQGGGETQYF. The rearrangement links TRBV5-1 to TRBJ2-5, with D perhaps TRBD1 (5 bases). The CDR3 runs to 16 residues. Trimming took off 0 bases at V and 5 bases at J, with 17 bases between the two ends. Germline assignment: CDR1 SGHRS and CDR2 YFSETQ. Full variable domain (missing parts from reference TRBV5-1 and TRBJ2-5): KAGVTQTPRYLIKTRGQQVTLSCSPISGHRSVSWYQQTPGQGLQFLFEYFSETQRNKGNFPGRFSGRQFSNSRSEMNVSTLELGDSALYLCASSLAGQGGGETQYFGPGTRLLVL.